Presented here are 17 T cell receptor beta chains from one specimen sequenced in a study of T-cell memory formation after mild COVID-19. TCRdb re-called the 5' RACE reads with MiXCR, one entry per CDR3 protein. Of 25,000 to 35,000 distinct CDR3 sequences in the sample, 20% to 25% are singletons; the top ten hold roughly 1.4%. Sequenced sample: PBMCs or a T cell subset sorted from them (not recorded which). Every receptor here comes from an adult who had mild COVID-19 (a few samples of this study predate the infection). Cell type and time point are not known.

This clonotype was detected ten times or more. This chain links TRBV15 with TRBJ1-2; possibly TRBD1 for D (5 bases). The germline V gene has CDR1 LNHNV and CDR2 YYDKDF (reference sequence). The ends were cut back, 0 bases at V and 6 bases at J, with 17 bases in the middle. CDR3 length equals 16 residues. The CDR3 DNA follows: TGTGCCACCAGCAGAGAGCCGGGGGTCTACACCGATGGCTACACCTTC. Translating it yields CATSREPGVYTDGYTF.

This clonotype was picked up many times. The chain is built from TRBV20-1 and TRBJ2-4, with 12 bases that match TRBD1. CDR3 length equals 15 residues. Germline lookup yields CDR1 DFQATT and CDR2 SNEGSKA (reference sequence). The ends lost 5 bases at V and 3 bases at J; junction bases unmatched: 5. CDR3 DNA sequence: TGCAGTGCTCCGGGACAGGGGGCAGGCAAAAACATTCAGTACTTC. The encoded protein is CSAPGQGAGKNIQYF.

This clonotype was seen a few times. The chain links TRBV19 to TRBJ2-6; D might be TRBD1 (6 bases). V was shortened by 4 bases and J by 4 bases, with 8 bases between the two germline ends. CDR1 and CDR2 from the germline V gene are LNHDA and SQIVND (reference sequence). This CDR3 spans 14 amino acids. CDR3 coding DNA: TGTGCCAGTAGTACCGGACAGGGGGCCAACGTCCTGACTTTC. This sequence encodes CASSTGQGANVLTF.

This clonotype was counted at least ten times. The chain carries TRBV7-9 and TRBJ1-1; a possible D gene is TRBD1 (5 bases). Trimming removed 5 bases from V and 7 bases from J, with 14 bases in between. CDR3 size: 13 residues. The germline gives CDR1 SEHNR, CDR2 FQNEAQ (reference sequence). The DNA for the CDR3 is TGTGCCAGCAGCCTTGGGGGATCCTATGAAGCTTTCTTT. This codes for CASSLGGSYEAFF.

The chain is built from TRBV6-6 and TRBJ2-6; D remains ambiguous. CDR1 and CDR2 from the germline V gene are MNHNY and SVGAGI (reference sequence). The CDR3 extends over 15 amino acids. Trimming took 2 bases from V and 0 from J, leaving 5 bases between them. CDR3 in DNA: TGTGCCAGCAGTTACCAGGCCTCTGGGGCCAACGTCCTGACTTTC. As protein: CASSYQASGANVLTF.

This clonotype was seen at least ten times. The V gene is TRBV5-1, the J gene TRBJ2-1; TRBD1 matches at 10 bases. After removal of 4 bases from V and 3 bases from J, the junction contained 10 bases not matched to a gene. Per germline, CDR1 SGHRS and CDR2 YFSETQ. The CDR3 consists of 17 residues. CDR3 in amino acids: CASSITRWTGGYNEQFF. In nucleotides, the CDR3 is TGCGCCAGCAGCATTACTCGTTGGACAGGGGGCTACAATGAGCAGTTCTTC.

This clonotype was found many times. V usage is TRBV14 and J usage is TRBJ1-2, with D possibly TRBD1 on 5 matching bases. This CDR3 spans 13 amino acids. Per the germline V gene, CDR1 is SGHDN and CDR2 is FVKESK. V was cut by 1 base and J by 4 bases, with 7 bases left in between. The CDR3 nucleotides read TGTGCCAGCAGCCAAGCCAGGGTCTATGGCTACACCTTC. Translated: CASSQARVYGYTF.

This clonotype was detected ten times or more. The chain recombines TRBV6-5 with TRBJ1-1; D is ambiguous. This CDR3 has 16 amino acids. Germline assignment: CDR1 MNHEY and CDR2 SVGAGI. Deletions cut 10 bases from V and 0 bases from J, with 21 bases between. The CDR3 here is CATKGDGSLMNTEAFF. In DNA form, the CDR3 reads TGTGCCACGAAGGGTGATGGCAGCCTCATGAACACTGAAGCTTTCTTT.

The chain uses TRBV7-7 and TRBJ2-7; D is undetermined. V dropped 0 bases and J dropped 7 bases, with 10 bases sitting between them. The CDR3 runs to 13 residues. Germline assignment: CDR1 SSHAT and CDR2 FNYEAQ (reference sequence). The CDR3 nucleotides read TGTGCCAGCAGCTTAGCGTCCTTCGAGGAGCAGTACTTC. Its protein is CASSLASFEEQYF.

There are many counts of this clonotype. The V call is TRBV15, the J call TRBJ2-3; 9 nucleotides agree with TRBD2. The CDR3 length is 17 residues. The germline V gene has CDR1 LNHNV and CDR2 YYDKDF (reference sequence). V lost 3 bases, J lost 1 base, and 8 bases stayed unmatched. The CDR3 DNA reads TGTGCCACCAGCAGGGAATATAAGCGGGAGGGCACAGATACGCAGTATTTT. As protein: CATSREYKREGTDTQYF.

The chain is built from TRBV4-1 and TRBJ1-6; D is uncertain. CDR3 size: 16 residues. Germline V lookup: CDR1 MGHRA, CDR2 YSYEKL. Trimming took off 3 bases at V and 6 bases at J, with 15 bases between the two ends. CDR3 in amino acids: CASSQEQGNSNSPLHF. For the CDR3, the DNA is TGCGCCAGCAGCCAGGAACAAGGGAACTCTAATTCACCCCTCCACTTT.

The sample holds a few counts of this clonotype. The V gene is TRBV4-3, the J gene TRBJ2-3; D may be TRBD2 (6 bases). Germline V CDR1 and CDR2: LGHNA, YSLEER. V lost 3 bases to trimming and J lost 0 bases, with 16 bases between them. This CDR3 has 17 amino acids. In DNA, the CDR3 is TGCGCCAGCAGCCAGGGGGGTAGCGGCGAAAGCACAGATACGCAGTATTTT. Its translation is CASSQGGSGESTDTQYF.

This clonotype has more than one count but fewer than ten. V gene TRBV19 combines with J gene TRBJ2-7; tentative D call: TRBD2 (6 bases). Deletions cut 6 bases from V and 0 bases from J, with 9 bases between. The CDR3 is made up of 13 amino acids. Germline V gives CDR1 LNHDA, CDR2 SQIVND (reference sequence). CDR3 bases: TGTGCCAGTAGAAAGACTAGCTCCTACGAGCAGTACTTC. Protein: CASRKTSSYEQYF. The full variable domain, in which reference TRBV19 and TRBJ2-7 provide the parts outside the CDR3, is DGGITQSPKYLFRKEGQNVTLSCEQNLNHDAMYWYRQDPGQGLRLIYYSQIVNDFQKGDIAEGYSVSREKKESFPLTVTSAQKNPTAFYLCASRKTSSYEQYFGPGTRLTVT.

This clonotype is medium-sized. For the CDR3, the DNA is TGCAGTGCTGGACAGATCGGCGGGGGGGCAGATACGCAGTATTTT. As protein: CSAGQIGGGADTQYF. The chain couples TRBV20-1 to TRBJ2-3, with 9 bases fitting TRBD2. The CDR3 is made up of 15 amino acids. Germline V gene lookup returns CDR1 DFQATT and CDR2 SNEGSKA (reference sequence). V shed 5 bases, J shed 4 bases, and the junction held 10 bases outside the gene matches.

A few counts support this clonotype. CDR3 DNA: TGTGCCAGCACAGGGGAGGGTCAGCCCCAGCATTTT. As protein: CASTGEGQPQHF. The V call is TRBV2, the J call TRBJ1-5; D might be TRBD1 (6 bases). CDR3 length equals 12 residues. Trimming cost V 7 bases and J 6 bases, with 10 bases left between them. Germline CDR1 is SNHLY and CDR2 is FYNNEI.

This clonotype was seen ten or more times. DNA of the CDR3: TGTGCCAGCAGCCAGACTAGATTGGTCACCGGGGAGCTGTTTTTT. Its protein is CASSQTRLVTGELFF. V and J are TRBV5-6 and TRBJ2-2; tentatively, D is TRBD2 (6 bases). There are 15 residues in the CDR3. V lost 4 bases and J lost 4, with 14 bases in between. Per the germline V gene, CDR1 is SGHDT and CDR2 is YYEEEE.

This clonotype has ten or more counts. The chain links TRBV12-3 or TRBV12-4 to TRBJ1-1; no firm D call. There are 13 residues in the CDR3. Trimming pared 5 bases from V and 0 bases from J, leaving 7 bases between. The CDR3 region is CASSLRMNTEAFF. CDR3 in DNA: TGTGCCAGCAGTCTCCGGATGAACACTGAAGCTTTCTTT.